This T cell receptor (beta chain) came from a study of somatic mutations in cytotoxic T cells in rheumatoid arthritis. Profiled with immunoSEQ multiplex PCR; TCRdb holds only in-frame clones, not every one. The table lists about 26,000 clones, 82% of them singletons, with about 5% in the top ten. Germline CDR1 and CDR2: MNHEY and SMNVEV (reference sequence). The germline V and J ends were trimmed by 1 base and 0 bases, with 7 bases remaining between them. The CDR3 has 16 amino acids. The rearrangement joins TRBV27 to TRBJ2-6; D is uncertain. The sample comprised CD8+ T cells sorted from blood. The sequence was obtained from a man aged 50-60 years in good health. The CDR3 coding sequence is TGTGCCAGCAGTTTATTATATAGCTCTGGGGCCAACGTCCTGACTTTC. It yields the protein CASSLLYSSGANVLTF.